The 6 T cell receptor beta chains below were found in one sample sequenced in a study of metastatic and nonmetastatic thyroid tumors (TCRdb year 2020). No treatment had been received by any patient before thyroid surgery. The library came from PCR. Sequencing relied on an Illumina HiSeq 4000. The public reads were reanalyzed by TCRdb: fastp trimming at Q25, MiXCR alignment, in-frame beta chains only. The sample table records roughly 40,000 clones; around an eighth of these occur just once. The ten largest clones represent roughly 9% of the sample. Material: blood. These receptors were collected from a male donor with papillary thyroid cancer or a benign thyroid nodule (not recorded which). Some clones in this sample may be carry-over from other donors' samples.

This clone has just a few counts. The chain recombines TRBV18 with TRBJ1-6, with a weak D call TRBD1 (5 bases). Deletions cut 2 bases from V and 8 bases from J, with 13 bases between. The CDR3 runs 15 residues. Germline V gene lookup returns CDR1 KGHSH and CDR2 LQKENI. CDR3 in amino acids: CASSPSRDSYSPLHF. CDR3 in DNA: TGTGCCAGCTCACCATCACGAGACAGCTATTCACCCCTCCACTTT.

The V and J genes are TRBV7-2 and TRBJ1-5; unclear D gene. Between the trimmed V and J ends, which lost 5 bases and 5 bases, there was a span of 10 bases. Per the germline V gene, CDR1 is SGHTA and CDR2 is FQGNSA. The CDR3 runs to 13 residues. CDR3 DNA sequence: TGTGCCAGCAGCACCACTTTGGATCAGCCCCAGCATTTT. Protein product: CASSTTLDQPQHF.

This clone was seen at least ten times. The chain uses TRBV6-1 and TRBJ2-3; TRBD2 agrees at 10 bases. CDR1 is MNHNS and CDR2 is SASEGT in the germline V gene. The V segment lost 7 bases and the J segment 9 bases; nucleotides outside the gene matches: 7. There are 13 residues in the CDR3. CDR3 amino acids: CASTEETSGTQYF. CDR3 coding DNA: TGTGCCAGCACAGAAGAGACTAGCGGGACGCAGTATTTT.

This clone occurred many times. The chain is built from TRBV28 and TRBJ1-1; D possibly corresponds to TRBD1 (5 bases). Trimming shortened V by 5 bases and J by 2 bases, and 12 bases separated the two germline ends. This CDR3 has 14 residues. The germline V gene encodes CDR1 MDHEN and CDR2 SYDVKM. The CDR3 region has the DNA TGTGCCAGCAGTCCTGGGACCTACAACACTGAAGCTTTCTTT. It translates to CASSPGTYNTEAFF.

This clone was seen ten or more times. This CDR3 is CASSLVPPRAGGAETQYF. In DNA form, the CDR3 reads TGTGCCAGCAGCTTAGTACCCCCCCGGGCGGGAGGGGCAGAGACCCAGTACTTC. V usage is TRBV7-2 and J usage is TRBJ2-5; 9 nucleotides line up with TRBD2. CDR3 size: 18 residues. V was clipped by 1 base and J by 4 bases; unmatched bases: 13. CDR1 and CDR2 (germline): SGHTA, FQGNSA.

This clone was detected many times. Other DNA sequences in this specimen translate into the identical CDR3. This sequence joins TRBV30 and TRBJ2-6; D unresolved. This CDR3 contains 11 residues. The germline CDR1 and CDR2 sequences are GTSNPN and SVGIG (reference sequence). The CDR3 here is CSCSGANVLTF. CDR3 DNA: TGTTCGTGCTCTGGGGCCAACGTCCTGACTTTC.